Shown below are 19 T cell receptor beta chains from a single sample sequenced in a study of blood T cell repertoires in COVID-19. TCRdb keeps only in-frame clones here, not all; method: immunoSEQ multiplex PCR. Altogether about 230,000 clones are present, more than 75% being singletons, with the ten largest covering around 0.98%. Sequencing input: peripheral blood. The receptors were sampled from a man in his forties or fifties with acute or convalescent COVID-19.

There are a few counts of this clone. This chain uses TRBV11-2 with TRBJ1-3; 8 nucleotides line up with TRBD1. From germline, CDR1 is SGHAT and CDR2 FQNNGV. The CDR3 consists of 15 residues. V was clipped by 7 bases and J by 7 bases; unmatched bases: 12. The CDR3 DNA follows: TGTGCCAGCAAATCCTATAACGGACAGGGCAACACCATATATTTT. Translated, it gives CASKSYNGQGNTIYF.

The V call is TRBV7-2, the J call TRBJ1-3; the match to TRBD1 covers 8 bases. The CDR3 extends over 14 amino acids. V gave up 3 bases and J gave up 4 bases; unmatched junction bases: 2. Germline V lookup: CDR1 SGHTA, CDR2 FQGNSA. CDR3 amino acids: CASSLDRAGNTIYF. CDR3 nucleotides: TGTGCCAGCAGCTTGGACAGGGCGGGAAACACCATATATTTT.

This clone was found a few times. The V gene is TRBV21-1, the J gene TRBJ1-4. TRBV21-1 is noted as a pseudogene. CDR3 length: 16 residues. The CDR3 bases are TGTGCCAGCAGCGGAACCACCGAGGAAAGGCGGGAAAAACTGTTTTTT. This translates into CASSGTTEERREKLFF.

The chain combines TRBV6-1 with TRBJ2-7, with 9 nucleotides matching TRBD1. Trimming removed 1 base from V and 3 bases from J; junction bases left unmatched: 4. The CDR3 is 15 amino acids. Germline CDR1 and CDR2: MNHNS and SASEGT. Written as DNA, the CDR3 is TGTGCCAGCAGTGAAGTGCCGGGACAGGGCTACGAGCAGTACTTC. This gives the protein CASSEVPGQGYEQYF.

The chain's CDR3 is CASSESGTGNQPQHF. In DNA form, the CDR3 reads TGTGCCAGCAGTGAATCCGGGACAGGGAATCAGCCCCAGCATTTT. The J gene is TRBJ1-5, the V gene TRBV6-1, with 9 bases fitting TRBD1. Germline V CDR1 and CDR2: MNHNS, SASEGT. The CDR3 has 15 residues. Trimming removed 2 bases from V and 4 bases from J; junction bases left unmatched: 3.

The chain links TRBV28 to TRBJ1-5; D uncertain. Germline assignment: CDR1 MDHEN and CDR2 SYDVKM. V shed 5 bases and J shed 2 bases, with 13 bases lying between them. The length of the CDR3 is 15 residues. CDR3 amino acids: CASSPRGWGNQPQHF. The DNA for the CDR3 is TGTGCCAGCAGTCCCCGGGGATGGGGCAATCAGCCCCAGCATTTT.

The chain is built from TRBV5-1 and TRBJ1-4, with 10 bases lining up with TRBD1. Germline CDR1 is SGHRS and CDR2 is YFSETQ. This CDR3 is built from 17 residues. The trim removed 4 bases at V and 0 bases at J, leaving 6 bases unmatched. DNA for the CDR3: TGCGCCAGCAGCACGGGACAGGGGCTTACAACTAATGAAAAACTGTTTTTT. Protein: CASSTGQGLTTNEKLFF.

The chain carries TRBV4-2 and TRBJ2-5, with 8 bases matching TRBD2. J gave up 1 base and V 4 bases, and 8 bases lay outside the gene matches. The CDR3 spans 16 residues. The germline V gene has CDR1 LGHNA and CDR2 YNFKEQ. In nucleotides, the CDR3 is TGTGCCAGCAGCCTGGGGCCAGCGGGGGCCCAAGAGACCCAGTACTTC. Amino acids: CASSLGPAGAQETQYF.

The chain joins TRBV3-1 (or the pseudogene TRBV3-2) to TRBJ1-1; D uncertain. V was pared by 3 bases and J by 6 bases, with 5 bases between. The V gene's germline CDR1 is LGHDT and CDR2 YNNKEL (reference sequence). The CDR3 is made up of 11 amino acids. CDR3 sequence reads: CASSHGAEAFF. CDR3 coding DNA: TGTGCCAGCAGCCACGGGGCTGAAGCTTTCTTT.

This clone was seen a few times. The J gene is TRBJ2-7, the V gene TRBV9, with 9 bases identical to TRBD1. V shed 2 bases, J shed 3 bases, and the junction held 3 bases outside the gene matches. CDR1 is SGDLS, CDR2 YYNGEE, per germline. The CDR3 is 14 residues long. This chain's CDR3 is CASSVGTGIYEQYF. CDR3 sequence (DNA): TGTGCCAGCAGCGTTGGGACAGGGATCTACGAGCAGTACTTC.

The rearrangement joins TRBV5-4 to TRBJ2-3, with D tentatively TRBD2 (6 bases). The length of the CDR3 is 14 residues. Germline CDR1 and CDR2: SGHNT and YYREEE (reference sequence). The germline V and J ends were trimmed by 3 bases and 1 base, with 9 bases remaining between them. CDR3 loop: CASSYSGGTDTQYF. The CDR3 DNA sequence: TGTGCCAGCAGCTACTCGGGGGGCACAGATACGCAGTATTTT.

The chain has TRBV5-1 and TRBJ1-1; the D gene is possibly TRBD1 (5 bases). The CDR3 sequence is 14 residues long. V was clipped by 0 bases and J by 7 bases, with 13 bases between them. Germline values: CDR1 SGHRS, CDR2 YFSETQ. CDR3: CASSLGTNTFEAFF. The CDR3 DNA reads as TGCGCCAGCAGCTTGGGGACAAATACTTTTGAAGCTTTCTTT.

The rearrangement uses TRBV7-9 and TRBJ2-7; perhaps TRBD1 as D (5 bases). Trimming removed 5 bases at V and 6 bases at J, with 14 bases between. CDR1 and CDR2 (germline): SEHNR, FQNEAQ (reference sequence). The CDR3 is made up of 13 amino acids. DNA of the CDR3: TGTGCCAGCAGCACATCAGGGTTCGGCGAGCAGTACTTC. Protein product: CASSTSGFGEQYF.

This clone has just one count. CDR3 region: CASRPTGNLYGYTF. CDR3 DNA: TGTGCCAGCAGACCGACAGGGAACCTCTATGGCTACACCTTC. The rearrangement uses TRBV27 and TRBJ1-2, with 7 bases lining up with TRBD1. J was trimmed by 4 bases and V by 6 bases; bases with no gene match: 8. The CDR3 is 14 amino acids. Germline lookup yields CDR1 MNHEY and CDR2 SMNVEV (reference sequence).

The chain combines TRBV5-1 with TRBJ1-5; D not resolved. Trimming shortened V by 4 bases and J by 0 bases, and 5 bases separated the two germline ends. Germline V gene sequence: CDR1 SGHRS, CDR2 YFSETQ. The length of the CDR3 is 13 residues. The CDR3 nucleotides are TGCGCCAGCAGCCCGGGTAGCAATCAGCCCCAGCATTTT. Translating gives CASSPGSNQPQHF.

This clone appeared a single time. This chain uses TRBV29-1 with TRBJ1-2, with no clear D. The CDR3 loop spans 13 amino acids. Trimming took off 3 bases at V and 1 base at J, with 9 bases between the two ends. Per germline, CDR1 SQVTM and CDR2 ANQGSEA. CDR3 nucleotides: TGCAGCGTTGAGGGCCCCCATAACTATGGCTACACCTTC. Amino acid sequence: CSVEGPHNYGYTF.

The chain combines TRBV5-4 with TRBJ1-2; maybe TRBD1 (5 bases). The CDR3 runs 13 residues. V gave up 0 bases and J gave up 7 bases, with 10 bases separating them. CDR1 and CDR2 from the germline V gene are SGHNT and YYREEE (reference sequence). Written as DNA, the CDR3 is TGTGCCAGCAGCTTGGCCAGGGAAGGTGGCTACACCTTC. This translates into CASSLAREGGYTF.

The V gene is TRBV4-2, the J gene TRBJ2-7, with D possibly matching TRBD1 (5 bases). The CDR3 runs to 14 residues. V was pared by 1 base and J by 1 base, with 8 bases between. Germline loops: CDR1 LGHNA, CDR2 YNFKEQ. DNA for the CDR3: TGTGCCAGCAGCCAAGGGGGCGGTTCCTACGAGCAGTACTTC. Protein: CASSQGGGSYEQYF.

The gene calls are TRBV6-5 and TRBJ2-2; TRBD1 is a possible D gene (5 bases). The length of the CDR3 is 16 residues. Trimming removed 0 bases from V and 5 bases from J, with 13 bases in between. Germline-derived CDR1 and CDR2 are MNHEY and SVGAGI. The chain's CDR3 is CASSYSAGPETGELFF. CDR3 DNA sequence: TGTGCCAGCAGTTACTCTGCAGGGCCCGAGACCGGGGAGCTGTTTTTT.